Listed here is a single T cell receptor (beta chain). The record originates from a study of blood T cell repertoires in COVID-19. Clones were read by immunoSEQ multiplex PCR, and TCRdb kept only the in-frame ones, dropping some. The sample includes fewer than 120,000 clones, more than 75% seen only once; the top ten take less than 3.5%. The CDR3 is 16 amino acids. The junction had 6 bases not matched to a gene; V was cut back by 0 bases and J by 2 bases. The germline V gene encodes CDR1 KGHDR and CDR2 SFDVKD. This receptor was taken from a woman aged 45-65 years with acute or convalescent COVID-19. Material for sequencing was peripheral blood. V gene TRBV24-1 combines with J gene TRBJ2-7, with 7 positions matching TRBD1. The CDR3 sequence: CATSDLRRRGPYEQYF. The DNA of the CDR3 is TGTGCCACCAGTGATTTGCGGCGAAGGGGGCCCTACGAGCAGTACTTC.